The 17 T cell receptor beta chains below come from one sample, sequenced in a study of blood T cell repertoires in COVID-19. Produced via immunoSEQ multiplex PCR; TCRdb's table is partial and in-frame only. The sample records some 220,000 clones, around 82% being singletons. Sequencing was done on a sample of peripheral blood. These TCRs come from a woman between 65 and 79 years old with acute or convalescent COVID-19.

There are many counts of this clone. The chain combines TRBV14 with TRBJ1-1; TRBD1 aligns across 10 bases. V shed 1 base, J shed 4 bases, and the junction held 9 bases outside the gene matches. CDR1 and CDR2 (germline): SGHDN, FVKESK. This CDR3 comprises 17 residues. CDR3 sequence reads: CASSQVSGQGVSTEAFF. In DNA, the CDR3 is TGTGCCAGCAGCCAAGTTTCCGGACAGGGGGTGAGCACTGAAGCTTTCTTT. Variable domain in full (rest from reference TRBV14 and TRBJ1-1): EAGVTQFPSHSVIEKGQTVTLRCDPISGHDNLYWYRRVMGKEIKFLLHFVKESKQDESGMPNNRFLAERTGGTYSTLKVQPAELEDSGVYFCASSQVSGQGVSTEAFFGQGTRLTVV.

This clone was seen only a few times. The CDR3 sequence is CASSKLGGGGNQPQHF. The CDR3 coding sequence is TGTGCCAGCAGCAAATTAGGGGGAGGGGGCAATCAGCCCCAGCATTTT. This chain uses TRBV21-1 with TRBJ1-5. TRBV21-1 is labeled a pseudogene. The CDR3 extends over 16 amino acids.

The V and J genes are TRBV5-1 and TRBJ2-3, with D perhaps TRBD2 (5 bases). The V gene lost 4 bases and the J gene lost 11 bases, with 20 bases spanning the gap. The CDR3 is made up of 14 amino acids. Germline CDR1 SGHRS, CDR2 YFSETQ. In nucleotides, the CDR3 is TGCGCCAGCAGCGACACCCCTTCACTAGGAGAGCAGTATTTT. It yields the protein CASSDTPSLGEQYF.

This chain connects TRBV7-9 to TRBJ2-7, with 9 positions matching TRBD1. The trim removed 5 bases at V and 3 bases at J, leaving 8 bases unmatched. This CDR3 comprises 15 residues. Germline V gene data show CDR1 as SEHNR and CDR2 as FQNEAQ (reference sequence). CDR3 sequence (DNA): TGTGCCAGCAGCACTGACAGGGGGTTTCACTACGAGCAGTACTTC. This sequence encodes CASSTDRGFHYEQYF.

This clone was observed a few times. V usage is TRBV5-1 and J usage is TRBJ1-2; D possibly corresponds to TRBD1 (6 bases). The V end lost 4 bases, the J end lost 1 base, and 17 bases lay between the germline ends. The germline gives CDR1 SGHRS, CDR2 YFSETQ. This CDR3 comprises 16 residues. The CDR3 nucleotides are TGCGCCAGCAGCGACCCCGGGACATCTAGTAACTATGGCTACACCTTC. Translating it yields CASSDPGTSSNYGYTF. Full variable domain (outside the CDR3, taken from reference TRBV5-1 and TRBJ1-2): KAGVTQTPRYLIKTRGQQVTLSCSPISGHRSVSWYQQTPGQGLQFLFEYFSETQRNKGNFPGRFSGRQFSNSRSEMNVSTLELGDSALYLCASSDPGTSSNYGYTFGSGTRLTVV.

The chain carries TRBV25-1 and TRBJ2-3; weak D call: TRBD1 (6 bases). V shed 0 bases and J shed 5 bases, with 12 bases lying between them. Germline V lookup: CDR1 MGHDK, CDR2 SYGVNS. The CDR3 has 15 amino acids. The CDR3 sequence: CASSEYRGIGDTQYF. The CDR3 DNA reads as TGTGCCAGCAGTGAATACAGGGGCATTGGAGATACGCAGTATTTT.

The CDR3 region has the DNA TGTGCCAGCAGCTTGGAGGGGAGGGGTCAGCCCCAGCATTTT. It translates to CASSLEGRGQPQHF. This chain links TRBV5-6 with TRBJ1-5, with D perhaps matching TRBD1 (5 bases). Germline V gene data show CDR1 as SGHDT and CDR2 as YYEEEE. This CDR3 has 14 amino acids. Trimming took 0 bases from V and 6 from J, leaving 10 bases between them.

This clone was counted many times. The V gene is TRBV4-1, the J gene TRBJ2-7; 8 bases map to TRBD1. This CDR3 is 17 amino acids long. V was clipped by 0 bases and J by 0 bases; unmatched bases: 7. CDR1 is MGHRA and CDR2 is YSYEKL in the germline V gene. In DNA form, the CDR3 reads TGCGCCAGCAGCCAAGAAAGAAGGACAGGGCCCTCCTACGAGCAGTACGTC. This gives the protein CASSQERRTGPSYEQYV.

The rearrangement links TRBV25-1 to TRBJ2-1; possibly TRBD2 for D (7 bases). Trimming removed 7 bases from V and 10 bases from J, with 17 bases in between. The CDR3 totals 13 residues. From germline, CDR1 is MGHDK and CDR2 SYGVNS. CDR3 DNA sequence: TGTGCCAGCAACCACAGAAGGGGGGGCGAGCAGTTCTTC. Protein sequence: CASNHRRGGEQFF.

V is TRBV9 and J is TRBJ2-2; a possible D gene is TRBD2 (6 bases). The V and J ends lost 0 bases and 4 bases respectively, with 10 bases between them. This CDR3 region has 15 residues. Germline V gives CDR1 SGDLS, CDR2 YYNGEE. In nucleotides, the CDR3 is TGTGCCAGCAGCGTAGTACAGGAGGGCACCGGGGAGCTGTTTTTT. The encoded protein is CASSVVQEGTGELFF.

V and J are TRBV7-2 and TRBJ2-7; a weak D match, TRBD2 (6 bases). Trimming left V 4 bases short and J 4 bases short, with 14 bases between. The CDR3 consists of 14 residues. CDR1 is SGHTA, CDR2 FQGNSA, per germline. The DNA for the CDR3 is TGTGCCAGCAGCTCTATGACTAGTAGTTACGAGCAGTACGTC. It encodes CASSSMTSSYEQYV.

In this sample, this clone turned up a few times. The V and J genes are TRBV9 and TRBJ1-1, with 8 bases that match TRBD1. CDR1 is SGDLS, CDR2 YYNGEE, per germline. Trimming cost V 7 bases and J 1 base; bases outside gene matches: 3. The CDR3 is 13 residues long. The CDR3 loop is CASQGAQNTEAFF. The CDR3, as DNA: TGTGCCAGCCAGGGGGCGCAGAACACTGAAGCTTTCTTT.

The CDR3 reads CASSYGRQSKPEKLFF. In DNA, the CDR3 is TGTGCCAGCAGTTACGGAAGACAGTCCAAGCCAGAAAAACTGTTTTTT. The chain combines TRBV6-5 with TRBJ1-4; TRBD1 is a possible D gene (5 bases). There are 16 residues in the CDR3. Germline V gene data show CDR1 as MNHEY and CDR2 as SVGAGI. V was clipped by 2 bases and J by 8 bases, with 18 bases between them.

The rearrangement links TRBV5-5 to TRBJ2-5, with D maybe TRBD1 (5 bases). The CDR3 is 15 residues long. The ends were cut back, 4 bases at V and 1 base at J, with 14 bases in the middle. The germline gives CDR1 SGHKS, CDR2 YYEKEE (reference sequence). This CDR3 reads CASSPIRGSQETQYF. In nucleotides, the CDR3 is TGTGCCAGCAGCCCGATTAGGGGCAGCCAAGAGACCCAGTACTTC.

The chain links TRBV5-1 to TRBJ1-2; 7 bases are a match to TRBD1. Germline V gene data show CDR1 as SGHRS and CDR2 as YFSETQ. The trim removed 1 base at V and 2 bases at J, leaving 2 bases unmatched. CDR3 length: 14 residues. For the CDR3, the DNA is TGCGCCAGCAGCTTGTCACAGGGGAACTATGGCTACACCTTC. Translated: CASSLSQGNYGYTF.

The V call is TRBV19, the J call TRBJ2-2; 11 bases align to TRBD2. Per germline, CDR1 LNHDA and CDR2 SQIVND (reference sequence). The CDR3 totals 17 residues. J was trimmed by 3 bases and V by 2 bases; bases with no gene match: 5. The DNA for the CDR3 is TGTGCCAGTAGTATAAGCTTGACTAGCGGGGACACCGGGGAGCTGTTTTTT. It codes for CASSISLTSGDTGELFF.

The chain couples TRBV12-3 or TRBV12-4 to TRBJ2-7; the D gene is possibly TRBD2 (5 bases). The CDR3 has 11 amino acids. With 9 bases removed from V and 7 bases from J, the gap between germline ends came to 13 bases. Here the CDR3 DNA reads TGTGCCAGTCAGGCGGGCTGGGAGCAGTACTTC. It encodes CASQAGWEQYF.